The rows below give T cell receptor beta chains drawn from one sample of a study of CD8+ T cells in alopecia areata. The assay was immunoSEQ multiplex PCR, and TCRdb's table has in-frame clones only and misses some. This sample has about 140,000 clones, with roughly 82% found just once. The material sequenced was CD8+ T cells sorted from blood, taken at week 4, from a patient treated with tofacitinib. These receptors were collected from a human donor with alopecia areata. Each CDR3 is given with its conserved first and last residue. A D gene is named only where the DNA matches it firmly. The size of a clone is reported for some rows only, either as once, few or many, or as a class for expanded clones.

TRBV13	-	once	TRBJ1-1	CASSLAGVTEAFF	TGTGCCAGCAGCTTAGCAGGGGTCACTGAAGCTTTCTTT
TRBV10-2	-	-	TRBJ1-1	CASSVMNTEAFF	TGCGCCAGCAGTGTTATGAACACTGAAGCTTTCTTT
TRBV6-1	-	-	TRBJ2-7	CASTIKASLRSEQYF	TGTGCCAGCACCATAAAGGCGTCCCTGAGGAGCGAGCAGTACTTC
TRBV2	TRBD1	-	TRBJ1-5	CASRHGDRANQPQHF	TGTGCCAGCAGGCATGGGGACAGGGCTAATCAGCCCCAGCATTTT
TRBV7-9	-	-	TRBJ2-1	CASSLEWNEQFF	TGTGCCAGCAGCTTAGAATGGAATGAGCAGTTCTTC
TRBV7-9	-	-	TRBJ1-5	CASSLFGQPQHF	TGTGCCAGCAGCTTATTTGGGCAGCCCCAGCATTTT
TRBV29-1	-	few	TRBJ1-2	CSALMGGGYTF	TGCAGCGCCCTCATGGGGGGCGGCTACACCTTC
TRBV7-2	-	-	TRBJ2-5	CASSLEGVRETQYF	TGTGCCAGCAGCTTAGAAGGGGTTCGGGAGACCCAGTACTTC
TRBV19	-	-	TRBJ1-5	CASRPGTSNQPQHF	TGTGCCAGTAGACCCGGGACTAGCAATCAGCCCCAGCATTTT
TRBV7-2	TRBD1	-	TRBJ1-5	CASSLASGTGGNQPQHF	TGTGCCAGCAGCTTAGCTTCCGGGACAGGGGGCAATCAGCCCCAGCATTTT
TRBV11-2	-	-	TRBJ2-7	CASSLGAGDYEQYF	TGTGCCAGCAGCTTAGGGGCAGGGGACTACGAGCAGTACTTC
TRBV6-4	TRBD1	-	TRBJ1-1	CASSDSTRTGVMNTEAFF	TGTGCCAGCAGTGACTCGACCCGGACAGGGGTAATGAACACTGAAGCTTTCTTT
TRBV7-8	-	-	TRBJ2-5	CASTHREETQYF	TGTGCCAGCACCCATAGGGAGGAGACCCAGTACTTC
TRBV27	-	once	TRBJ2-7	CASSLGAGAIWGYEQYF	TGTGCCAGCAGTTTGGGGGCAGGGGCAATATGGGGATACGAGCAGTACTTC
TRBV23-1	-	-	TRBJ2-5	CASKNRDQETQYF	TGCGCCAGCAAAAACAGGGACCAAGAGACCCAGTACTTC
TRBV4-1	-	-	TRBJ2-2	CASSHRRQAMDTGELFF	TGCGCCAGCAGCCACCGCAGACAGGCCATGGACACCGGGGAGCTGTTTTTT
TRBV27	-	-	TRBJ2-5	CASSWETQYF	TGTGCCAGCAGTTGGGAGACCCAGTACTTC
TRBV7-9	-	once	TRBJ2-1	CASSPRLTSYNEQFF	TGTGCCAGCAGCCCCCGACTCACCTCCTACAATGAGCAGTTCTTC
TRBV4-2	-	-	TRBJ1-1	CASSQDRGATEAFF	TGTGCCAGCAGCCAAGATCGGGGAGCCACTGAAGCTTTCTTT
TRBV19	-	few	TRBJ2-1	CASSMGSLYNEQFF	TGTGCCAGTAGTATGGGGTCACTGTACAATGAGCAGTTCTTC
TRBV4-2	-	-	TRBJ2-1	CASSQVTEYNEQFF	TGTGCCAGCAGCCAAGTAACAGAGTACAATGAGCAGTTCTTC
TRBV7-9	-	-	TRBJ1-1	CASSFGTENTEAFF	TGTGCCAGCAGCTTTGGGACGGAGAACACTGAAGCTTTCTTT
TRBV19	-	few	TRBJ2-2	CASSTYTGELFF	TGTGCCAGTAGTACGTACACCGGGGAGCTGTTTTTT
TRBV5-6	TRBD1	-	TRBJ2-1	CASSGGQGIYNEQFF	TGTGCCAGCAGCGGGGGACAGGGAATTTACAATGAGCAGTTCTTC
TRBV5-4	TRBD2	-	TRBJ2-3	CASSFSGGSDTQYF	TGTGCCAGCAGCTTTTCCGGGGGGTCAGATACGCAGTATTTT